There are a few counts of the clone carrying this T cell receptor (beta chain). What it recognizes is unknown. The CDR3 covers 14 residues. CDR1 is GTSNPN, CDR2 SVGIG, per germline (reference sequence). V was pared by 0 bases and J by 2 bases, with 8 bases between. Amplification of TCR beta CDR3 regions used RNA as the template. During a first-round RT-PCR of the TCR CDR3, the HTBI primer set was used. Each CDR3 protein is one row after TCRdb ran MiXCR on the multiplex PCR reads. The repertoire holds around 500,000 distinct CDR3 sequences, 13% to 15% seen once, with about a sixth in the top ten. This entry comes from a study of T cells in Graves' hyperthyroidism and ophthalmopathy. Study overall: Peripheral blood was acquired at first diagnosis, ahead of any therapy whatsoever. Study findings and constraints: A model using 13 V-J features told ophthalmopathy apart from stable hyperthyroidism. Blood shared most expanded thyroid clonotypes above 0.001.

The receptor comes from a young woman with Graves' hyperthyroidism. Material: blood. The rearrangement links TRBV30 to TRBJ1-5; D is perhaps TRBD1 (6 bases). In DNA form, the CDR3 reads TGTGCCTGGAGTGTACAGGGCGGCAATCAGCCCCAGCATTTT. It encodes CAWSVQGGNQPQHF.